This TCR beta chain derives from a study of T cell repertoires in ileal Crohn's disease. Sequenced by immunoSEQ multiplex PCR; TCRdb stores in-frame clones only, minus some. The sample lists under 8,500 clones; 83% were seen once. Regarding the study as a whole: All patients with clonality above 26.8% had endoscopic recurrence.

About this clone itself: The antigen is undetermined.

Sequences were obtained from ileal tissue. The clonotype was recovered from an adult with Crohn's disease.

Here the CDR3 DNA reads TGTGCCAGCCAATTACAGGGAAGGGACACTGAAGCTTTCTTT. It codes for CASQLQGRDTEAFF. The chain links TRBV21-1 to TRBJ1-1; the D call in the table, TRBD1, was not verified against the DNA. TRBV21-1 is listed as a pseudogene. This CDR3 has 14 amino acids.